The 18 T cell receptor beta chains reported below all come from one sample, sequenced in a study of CD4 and CD8 cells across lung adenocarcinoma regions. TCRdb reprocessed the PCR reads with MiXCR, giving one entry per CDR3 protein. This sample has over 6,500 distinct CDR3 sequences, with approximately 50% found just once. Sequencing used CD8+ T cells from the center of a lung tumor. These receptors were obtained from a male donor with lung adenocarcinoma. The CD4 and CD8 labels of this study may be unreliable.

The chain combines TRBV6-1 with TRBJ2-3; TRBD2 agrees at 9 bases. This CDR3 spans 19 amino acids. The junction had 16 bases not matched to a gene; V was cut back by 6 bases and J by 0 bases. Germline CDR1 reads MNHNS; CDR2 reads SASEGT. Written as DNA, the CDR3 is TGTGCCAGCAGGGGGATTAGCGGGGGACAACCTAGAAGCACAGATACGCAGTATTTT. As protein: CASRGISGGQPRSTDTQYF.

This clonotype was recorded at least ten times. The rearrangement links TRBV27 to TRBJ1-6; D is undetermined. The CDR3 totals 13 residues. Germline V lookup: CDR1 MNHEY, CDR2 SMNVEV (reference sequence). V was clipped by 6 bases and J by 9 bases, with 12 bases between them. This chain's CDR3 is CASREAEGSPLHF. CDR3 sequence (DNA): TGTGCCAGCAGAGAGGCCGAAGGTTCACCCCTCCACTTT.

The chain links TRBV10-3 to TRBJ2-1; 7 nucleotides align to TRBD1. The V and J ends lost 0 bases and 5 bases, in that order; junction bases with no gene match: 10. This CDR3 contains 17 residues. Germline CDR1 reads ENHRY; CDR2 reads SYGVKD. The CDR3 nucleotides are TGTGCCATCAGTGAGTCGGGCAGGGGGAAACCAGACAATGAGCAGTTCTTC. The encoded protein is CAISESGRGKPDNEQFF.

The genes are TRBV6-1 and TRBJ2-2; TRBD2 agrees at 9 bases. The germline gives CDR1 MNHNS, CDR2 SASEGT. V trimming: 8 bases; J trimming: 7 bases; junction bases outside the gene matches: 14. The CDR3 has 16 residues. The CDR3 spells CASRQAGTSRSGELFF. The CDR3 bases are TGTGCCAGCCGGCAGGCCGGGACTAGCAGGAGCGGGGAGCTGTTTTTT.

In this sample, this clonotype turned up a few times. This chain uses TRBV6-1 with TRBJ2-1, with TRBD1 identical over 8 bases. The germline gives CDR1 MNHNS, CDR2 SASEGT. Unmatched junction bases numbered 11, after V lost 3 bases and J lost 10 bases. The CDR3 consists of 15 residues. The CDR3 protein is CASSDGTGRGWEQFF. For the CDR3, the DNA is TGTGCCAGCAGTGACGGGACAGGTAGAGGATGGGAGCAGTTCTTC.

J is TRBJ2-2 and V is TRBV6-5; D ambiguous. V lost 2 bases and J 8 bases, leaving 3 bases between the germline ends. CDR1 and CDR2 from the germline V gene are MNHEY and SVGAGI. The CDR3 has 11 residues. The chain's CDR3 is CASSYQGELFF. CDR3 nucleotides: TGTGCCAGCAGTTACCAGGGGGAGCTGTTTTTT.

The J gene is TRBJ2-1, the V gene TRBV10-1; D is ambiguous. The V end was cut by 1 base, the J end by 2 bases, with 12 bases between. Germline V gene sequence: CDR1 WNHNN, CDR2 SYGVQD (reference sequence). CDR3 length: 16 residues. DNA for the CDR3: TGCGCCAGCAGTGAGTATCGGGCAACCCCCTACAATGAGCAGTTCTTC. This encodes CASSEYRATPYNEQFF.

CDR3: CASLAGDGRGHGVSTDTQYF. DNA of the CDR3: TGTGCCAGCCTGGCGGGAGATGGTAGGGGCCACGGGGTCAGCACAGATACGCAGTATTTT. The chain combines TRBV11-1 with TRBJ2-3, with 7 bases identical to TRBD2. Trimming cost V 8 bases and J 0 bases; bases outside gene matches: 23. Germline CDR1 and CDR2: SGHAT and FQDESV (reference sequence). This CDR3 has 20 amino acids.

J is TRBJ2-1 and V is TRBV6-1; perhaps TRBD2 as D (6 bases). TRBJ2-7 matches the DNA end more closely, so the J call is doubtful. Germline V gene lookup returns CDR1 MNHNS and CDR2 SASEGT. This CDR3 contains 13 residues. The CDR3, as DNA: TGTGCCAGCAGTGAAATTGTAGCGGACGAGCAGTACTTC. Amino acids: CASSEIVADEQYF.

This clonotype was observed a few times. The chain is built from TRBV7-8 and TRBJ2-5; D unclear. TRBJ2-7 matches the DNA end more closely, so the J call is doubtful. This CDR3 contains 13 residues. In germline, CDR1 is SGHVS, CDR2 FQNEAQ. The CDR3 region has the DNA TGTGCCAGCAGCTCCCTTGGGACCTACGAGCAGTACTTC. Its protein is CASSSLGTYEQYF.

This clonotype came up many times. A much larger clone differs by one base, so this may be a read error. V usage is TRBV7-2 and J usage is TRBJ2-1; 7 bases are shared with TRBD1. Judging by the DNA end, TRBJ2-7 fits better; the J call may be wrong. The CDR3 runs 14 residues. The germline V gene has CDR1 SGHTA and CDR2 FQGNSA. CDR3 nucleotide sequence: TGTGCCAGCAGCTTTCGTACAGGGGACAATGAGCAGTACTTC. As protein: CASSFRTGDNEQYF.

The chain uses TRBV29-1 and TRBJ1-2; D remains unclear. There are 16 residues in the CDR3. V dropped 3 bases and J dropped 4 bases, with 21 bases sitting between them. Germline-derived CDR1 and CDR2 are SQVTM and ANQGSEA. This chain's CDR3 is CSVEIGRAGTIYGYTF. CDR3 DNA sequence: TGCAGCGTTGAGATAGGGCGTGCGGGTACCATCTATGGCTACACCTTC.

The chain combines TRBV27 with TRBJ2-1; D gene uncertain. V shed 0 bases and J shed 1 base, with 7 bases lying between them. CDR1 is MNHEY and CDR2 is SMNVEV in the germline V gene (reference sequence). The CDR3 runs 15 residues. CDR3 region: CASSLSGVSYNEQFF. CDR3 nucleotide sequence: TGTGCCAGCAGTTTATCGGGCGTGTCCTACAATGAGCAGTTCTTC.

The J gene is TRBJ1-4, the V gene TRBV6-1, with 9 bases identical to TRBD1. This CDR3 is 14 amino acids long. Germline assignment: CDR1 MNHNS and CDR2 SASEGT. The junction had 6 bases not matched to a gene; V was cut back by 5 bases and J by 8 bases. For the CDR3, the DNA is TGTGCCAGCAGTACGGGACAGGGAGGGGAAAAACTGTTTTTT. Protein product: CASSTGQGGEKLFF.

The J gene is TRBJ2-1, the V gene TRBV6-2 or TRBV6-3, with unresolved D. Between the trimmed V and J ends, which lost 5 bases and 4 bases, there was a span of 9 bases. Germline V gene data show CDR1 as MNHEY and CDR2 as SVGEGT. The CDR3 runs to 13 residues. Here the CDR3 DNA reads TGTGCCAGCAGTCCCCAAGGGTACAATGAGCAGTTCTTC. Protein: CASSPQGYNEQFF.

V and J are TRBV27 and TRBJ2-5, with TRBD2 matching 12 bases. Looked up from germline, CDR1 is MNHEY and CDR2 is SMNVEV (reference sequence). CDR3 size: 19 residues. V lost 4 bases, J lost 5 bases, and 17 bases stayed unmatched. Here the CDR3 DNA reads TGTGCCAGCAGTTCCCGCGTGTCTAGCGGGAGGGGAGACCCGGAGACCCAGTACTTC. As protein: CASSSRVSSGRGDPETQYF.

The chain recombines TRBV10-1 with TRBJ2-1; no definite D call. V was trimmed by 3 bases and J by 2 bases, leaving 8 bases between them. The CDR3 spans 14 residues. Germline CDR1 WNHNN, CDR2 SYGVQD (reference sequence). In nucleotides, the CDR3 is TGCGCCAGCAGTGAATTCCGGGCCTACAATGAGCAGTTCTTC. Translated, it gives CASSEFRAYNEQFF.

The V and J genes are TRBV6-1 and TRBJ2-1; weak D call: TRBD2 (6 bases). The V end was cut by 6 bases, the J end by 6 bases, with 18 bases between. Germline loops: CDR1 MNHNS, CDR2 SASEGT. CDR3 length equals 15 residues. This CDR3 is CASSGSGVSSNEQFF. The CDR3 DNA reads as TGTGCCAGCAGCGGCTCGGGAGTTTCGTCCAATGAGCAGTTCTTC.